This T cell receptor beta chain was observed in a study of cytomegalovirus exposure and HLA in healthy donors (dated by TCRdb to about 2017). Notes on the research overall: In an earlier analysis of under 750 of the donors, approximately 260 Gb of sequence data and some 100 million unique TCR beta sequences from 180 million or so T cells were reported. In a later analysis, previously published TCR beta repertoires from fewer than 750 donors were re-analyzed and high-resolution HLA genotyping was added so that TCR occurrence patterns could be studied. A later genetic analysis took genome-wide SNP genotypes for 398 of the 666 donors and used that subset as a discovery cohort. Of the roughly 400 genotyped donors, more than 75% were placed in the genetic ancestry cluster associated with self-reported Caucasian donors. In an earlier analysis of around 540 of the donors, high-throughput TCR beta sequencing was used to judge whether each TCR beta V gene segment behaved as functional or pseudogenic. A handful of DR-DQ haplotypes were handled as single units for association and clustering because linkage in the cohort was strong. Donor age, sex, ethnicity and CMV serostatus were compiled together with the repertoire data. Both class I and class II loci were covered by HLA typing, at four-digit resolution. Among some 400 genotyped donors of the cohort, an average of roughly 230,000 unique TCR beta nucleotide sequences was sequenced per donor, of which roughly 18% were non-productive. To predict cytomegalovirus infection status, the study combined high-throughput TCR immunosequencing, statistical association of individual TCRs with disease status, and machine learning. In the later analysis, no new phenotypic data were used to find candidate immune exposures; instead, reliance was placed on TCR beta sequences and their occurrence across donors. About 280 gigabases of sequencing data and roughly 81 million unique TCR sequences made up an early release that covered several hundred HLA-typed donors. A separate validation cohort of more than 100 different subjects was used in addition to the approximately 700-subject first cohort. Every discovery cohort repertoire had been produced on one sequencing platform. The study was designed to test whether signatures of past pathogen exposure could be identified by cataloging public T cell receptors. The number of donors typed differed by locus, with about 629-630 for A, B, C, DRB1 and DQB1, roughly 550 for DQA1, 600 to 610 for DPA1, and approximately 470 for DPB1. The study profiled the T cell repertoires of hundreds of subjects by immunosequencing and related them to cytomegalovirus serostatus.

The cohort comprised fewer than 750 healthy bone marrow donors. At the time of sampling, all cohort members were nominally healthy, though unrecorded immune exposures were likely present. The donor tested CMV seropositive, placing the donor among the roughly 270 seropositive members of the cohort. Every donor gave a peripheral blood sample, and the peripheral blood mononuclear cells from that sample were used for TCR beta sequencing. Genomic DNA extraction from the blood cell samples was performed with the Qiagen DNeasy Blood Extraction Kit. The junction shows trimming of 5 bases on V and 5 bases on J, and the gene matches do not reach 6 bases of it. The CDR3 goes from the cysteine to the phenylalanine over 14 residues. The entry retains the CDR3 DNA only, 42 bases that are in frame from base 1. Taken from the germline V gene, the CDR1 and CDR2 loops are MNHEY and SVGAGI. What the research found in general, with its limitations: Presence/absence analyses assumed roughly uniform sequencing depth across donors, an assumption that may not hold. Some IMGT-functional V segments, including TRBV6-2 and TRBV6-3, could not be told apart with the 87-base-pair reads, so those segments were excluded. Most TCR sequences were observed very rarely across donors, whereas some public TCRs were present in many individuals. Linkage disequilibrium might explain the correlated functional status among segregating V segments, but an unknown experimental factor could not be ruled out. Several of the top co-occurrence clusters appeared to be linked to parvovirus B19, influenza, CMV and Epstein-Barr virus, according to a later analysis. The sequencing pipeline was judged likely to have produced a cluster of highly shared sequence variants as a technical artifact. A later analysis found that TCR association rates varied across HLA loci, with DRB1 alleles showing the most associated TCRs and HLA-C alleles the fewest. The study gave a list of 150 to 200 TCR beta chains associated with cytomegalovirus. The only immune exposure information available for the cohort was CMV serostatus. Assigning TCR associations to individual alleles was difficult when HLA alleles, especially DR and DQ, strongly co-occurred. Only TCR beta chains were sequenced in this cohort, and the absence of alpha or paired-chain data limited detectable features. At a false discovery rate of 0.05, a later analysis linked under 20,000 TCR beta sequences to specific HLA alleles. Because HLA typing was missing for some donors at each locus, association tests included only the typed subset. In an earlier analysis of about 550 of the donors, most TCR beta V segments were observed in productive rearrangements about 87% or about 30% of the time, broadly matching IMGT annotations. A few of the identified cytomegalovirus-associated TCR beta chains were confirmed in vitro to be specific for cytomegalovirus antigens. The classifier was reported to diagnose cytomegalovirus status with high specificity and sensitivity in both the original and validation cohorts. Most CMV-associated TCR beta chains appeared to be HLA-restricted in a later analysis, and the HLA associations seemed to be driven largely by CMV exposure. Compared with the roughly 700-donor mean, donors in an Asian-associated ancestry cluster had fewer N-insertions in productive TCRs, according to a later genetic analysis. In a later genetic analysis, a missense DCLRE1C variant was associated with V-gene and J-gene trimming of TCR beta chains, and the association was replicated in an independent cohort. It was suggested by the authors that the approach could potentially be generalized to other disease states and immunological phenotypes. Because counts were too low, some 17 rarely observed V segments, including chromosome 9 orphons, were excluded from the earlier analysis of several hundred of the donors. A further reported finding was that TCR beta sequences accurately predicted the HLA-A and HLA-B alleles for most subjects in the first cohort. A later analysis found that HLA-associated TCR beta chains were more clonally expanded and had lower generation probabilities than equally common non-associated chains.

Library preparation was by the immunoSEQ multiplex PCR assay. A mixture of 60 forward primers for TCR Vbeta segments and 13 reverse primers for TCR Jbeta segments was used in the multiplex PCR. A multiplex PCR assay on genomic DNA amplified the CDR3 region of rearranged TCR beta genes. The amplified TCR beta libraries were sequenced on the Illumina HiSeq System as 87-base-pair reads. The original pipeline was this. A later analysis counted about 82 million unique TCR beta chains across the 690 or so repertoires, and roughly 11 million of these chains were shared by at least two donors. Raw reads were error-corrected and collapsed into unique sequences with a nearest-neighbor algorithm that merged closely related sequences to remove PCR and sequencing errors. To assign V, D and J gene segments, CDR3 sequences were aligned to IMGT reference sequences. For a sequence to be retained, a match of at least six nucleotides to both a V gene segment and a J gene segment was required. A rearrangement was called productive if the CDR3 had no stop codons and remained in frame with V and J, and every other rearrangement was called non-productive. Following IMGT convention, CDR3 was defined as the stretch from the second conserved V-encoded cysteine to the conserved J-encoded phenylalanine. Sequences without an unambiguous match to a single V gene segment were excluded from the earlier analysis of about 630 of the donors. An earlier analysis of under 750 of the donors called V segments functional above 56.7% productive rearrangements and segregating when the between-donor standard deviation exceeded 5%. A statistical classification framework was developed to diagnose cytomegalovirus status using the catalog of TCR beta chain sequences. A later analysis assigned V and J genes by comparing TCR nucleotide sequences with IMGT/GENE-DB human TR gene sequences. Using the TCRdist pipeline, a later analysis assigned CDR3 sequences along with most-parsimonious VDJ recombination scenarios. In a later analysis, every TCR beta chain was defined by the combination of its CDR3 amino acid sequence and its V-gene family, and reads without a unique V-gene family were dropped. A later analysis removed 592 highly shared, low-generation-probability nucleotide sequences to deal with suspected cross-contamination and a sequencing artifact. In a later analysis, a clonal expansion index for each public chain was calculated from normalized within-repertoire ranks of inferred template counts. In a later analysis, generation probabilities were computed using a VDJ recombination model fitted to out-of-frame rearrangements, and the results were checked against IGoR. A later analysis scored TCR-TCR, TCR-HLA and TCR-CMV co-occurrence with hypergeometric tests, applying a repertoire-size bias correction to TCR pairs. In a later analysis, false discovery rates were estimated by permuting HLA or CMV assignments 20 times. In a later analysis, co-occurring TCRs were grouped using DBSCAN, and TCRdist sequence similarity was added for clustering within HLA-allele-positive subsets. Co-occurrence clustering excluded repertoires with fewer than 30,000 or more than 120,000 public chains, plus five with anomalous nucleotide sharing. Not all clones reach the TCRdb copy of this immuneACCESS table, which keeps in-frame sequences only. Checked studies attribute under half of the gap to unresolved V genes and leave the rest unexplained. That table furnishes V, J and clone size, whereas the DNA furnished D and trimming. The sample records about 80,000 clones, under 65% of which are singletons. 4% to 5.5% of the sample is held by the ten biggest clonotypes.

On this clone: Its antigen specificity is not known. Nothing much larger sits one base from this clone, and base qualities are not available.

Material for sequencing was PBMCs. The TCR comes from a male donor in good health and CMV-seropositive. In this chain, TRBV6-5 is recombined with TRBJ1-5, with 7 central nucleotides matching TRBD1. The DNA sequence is TGTGCCAGCAGTAAGACAGGGAAGCATCAGCCCCAGCATTTT. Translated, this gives CASSKTGKHQPQHF.